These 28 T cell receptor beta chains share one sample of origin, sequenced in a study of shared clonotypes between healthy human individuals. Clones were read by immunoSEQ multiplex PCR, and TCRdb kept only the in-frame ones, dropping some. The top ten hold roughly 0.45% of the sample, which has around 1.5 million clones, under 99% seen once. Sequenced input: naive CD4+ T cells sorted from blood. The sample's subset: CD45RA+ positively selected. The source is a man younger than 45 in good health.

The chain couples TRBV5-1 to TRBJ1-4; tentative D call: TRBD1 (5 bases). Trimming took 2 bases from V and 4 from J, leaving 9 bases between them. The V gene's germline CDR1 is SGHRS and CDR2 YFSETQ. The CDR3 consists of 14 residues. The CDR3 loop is CASSLQANNEKLFF. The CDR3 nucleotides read TGCGCCAGCAGCTTACAGGCCAATAATGAAAAACTGTTTTTT.

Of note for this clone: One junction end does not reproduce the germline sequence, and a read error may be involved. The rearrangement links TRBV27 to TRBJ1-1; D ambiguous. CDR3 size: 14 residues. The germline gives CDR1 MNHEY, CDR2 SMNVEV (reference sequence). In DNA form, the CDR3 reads TGTGTCAGCGGTTCCCAATGGTCCAACACTGAAGCTTTCTTT. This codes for CVSGSQWSNTEAFF.

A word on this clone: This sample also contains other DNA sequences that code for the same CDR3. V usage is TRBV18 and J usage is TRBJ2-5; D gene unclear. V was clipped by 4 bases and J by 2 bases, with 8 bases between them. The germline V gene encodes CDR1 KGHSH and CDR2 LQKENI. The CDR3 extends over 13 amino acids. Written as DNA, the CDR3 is TGTGCCAGCTCACTGGGGATACAAGAGACCCAGTACTTC. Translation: CASSLGIQETQYF.

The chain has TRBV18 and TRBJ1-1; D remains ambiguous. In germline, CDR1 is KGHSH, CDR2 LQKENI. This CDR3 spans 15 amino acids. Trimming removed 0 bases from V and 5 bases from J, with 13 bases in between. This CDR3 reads CASSPPMLGMTEAFF. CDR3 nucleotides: TGTGCCAGCTCACCACCGATGTTAGGTATGACTGAAGCTTTCTTT.

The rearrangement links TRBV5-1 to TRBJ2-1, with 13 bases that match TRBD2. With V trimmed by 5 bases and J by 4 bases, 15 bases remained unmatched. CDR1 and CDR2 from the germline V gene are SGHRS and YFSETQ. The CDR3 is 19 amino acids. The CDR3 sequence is CASREGLAGAIGSYNEQFF. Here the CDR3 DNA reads TGCGCCAGCAGGGAAGGACTAGCGGGAGCCATTGGTTCGTACAATGAGCAGTTCTTC. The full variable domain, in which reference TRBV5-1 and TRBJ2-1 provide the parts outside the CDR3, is KAGVTQTPRYLIKTRGQQVTLSCSPISGHRSVSWYQQTPGQGLQFLFEYFSETQRNKGNFPGRFSGRQFSNSRSEMNVSTLELGDSALYLCASREGLAGAIGSYNEQFFGPGTRLTVL.

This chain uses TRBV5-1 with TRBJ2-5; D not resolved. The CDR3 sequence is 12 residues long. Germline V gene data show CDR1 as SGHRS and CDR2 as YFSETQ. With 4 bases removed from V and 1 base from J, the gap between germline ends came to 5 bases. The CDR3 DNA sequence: TGCGCCAGCAGCGGATTCCAAGAGACCCAGTACTTC. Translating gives CASSGFQETQYF.

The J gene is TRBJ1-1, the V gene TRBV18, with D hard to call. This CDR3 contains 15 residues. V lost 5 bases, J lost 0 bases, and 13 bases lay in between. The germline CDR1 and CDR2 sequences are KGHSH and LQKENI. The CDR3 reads CASSTARSMNTEAFF. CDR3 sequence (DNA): TGTGCCAGCTCAACGGCCCGGAGCATGAACACTGAAGCTTTCTTT. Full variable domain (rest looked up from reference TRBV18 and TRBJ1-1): NAGVMQNPRHLVRRRGQEARLRCSPMKGHSHVYWYRQLPEEGLKFMVYLQKENIIDESGMPKERFSAEFPKEGPSILRIQQVVRGDSAAYFCASSTARSMNTEAFFGQGTRLTVV.

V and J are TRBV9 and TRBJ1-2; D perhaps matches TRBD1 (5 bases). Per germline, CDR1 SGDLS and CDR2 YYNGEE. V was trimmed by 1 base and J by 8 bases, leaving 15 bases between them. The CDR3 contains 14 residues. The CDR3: CASSVTGIQGGYTF. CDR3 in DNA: TGTGCCAGCAGCGTAACAGGAATTCAAGGGGGCTACACCTTC.

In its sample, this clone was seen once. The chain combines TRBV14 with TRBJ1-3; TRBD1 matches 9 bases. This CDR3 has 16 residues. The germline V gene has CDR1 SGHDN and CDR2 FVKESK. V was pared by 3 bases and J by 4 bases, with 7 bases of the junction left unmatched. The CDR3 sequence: CASSHSTGTGGNTIYF. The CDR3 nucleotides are TGTGCCAGCAGCCATTCCACCGGGACAGGGGGAAACACCATATATTTT.

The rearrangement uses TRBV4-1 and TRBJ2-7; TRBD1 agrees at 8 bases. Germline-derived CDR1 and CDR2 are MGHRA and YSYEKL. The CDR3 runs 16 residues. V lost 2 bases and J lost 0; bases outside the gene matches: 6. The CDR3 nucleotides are TGCGCCAGCAGCCAAAACCGGGACAGGAACTCCTACGAGCAGTACTTC. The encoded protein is CASSQNRDRNSYEQYF.

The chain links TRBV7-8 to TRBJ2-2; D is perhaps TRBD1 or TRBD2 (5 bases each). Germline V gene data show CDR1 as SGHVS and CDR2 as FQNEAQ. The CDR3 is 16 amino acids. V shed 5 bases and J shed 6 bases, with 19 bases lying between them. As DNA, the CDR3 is TGTGCCAGCAGCCATCGGGACCCTCAATTCGCCGGGGAGCTGTTTTTT. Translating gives CASSHRDPQFAGELFF.

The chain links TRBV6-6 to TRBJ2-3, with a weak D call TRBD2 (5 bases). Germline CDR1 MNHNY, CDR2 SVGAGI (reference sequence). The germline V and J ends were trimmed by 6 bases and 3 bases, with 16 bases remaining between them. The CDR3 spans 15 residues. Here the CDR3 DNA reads TGTGCCAGCAGCAAACCAGGACTTGAGACAGATACGCAGTATTTT. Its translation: CASSKPGLETDTQYF.

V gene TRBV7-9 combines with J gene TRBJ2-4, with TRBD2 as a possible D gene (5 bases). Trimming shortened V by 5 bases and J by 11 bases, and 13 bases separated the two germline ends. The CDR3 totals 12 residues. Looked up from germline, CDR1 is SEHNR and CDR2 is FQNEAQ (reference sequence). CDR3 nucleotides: TGTGCCAGCAGCCGCGACCTAGCCGTTCAGTACTTC. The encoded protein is CASSRDLAVQYF.

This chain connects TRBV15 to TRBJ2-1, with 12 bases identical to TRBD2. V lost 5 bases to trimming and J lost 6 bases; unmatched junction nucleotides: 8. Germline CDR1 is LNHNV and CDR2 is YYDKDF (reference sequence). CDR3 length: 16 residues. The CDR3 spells CATSAYGLAGTNEQFF. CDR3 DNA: TGTGCCACCAGCGCCTACGGACTAGCGGGAACCAATGAGCAGTTCTTC.

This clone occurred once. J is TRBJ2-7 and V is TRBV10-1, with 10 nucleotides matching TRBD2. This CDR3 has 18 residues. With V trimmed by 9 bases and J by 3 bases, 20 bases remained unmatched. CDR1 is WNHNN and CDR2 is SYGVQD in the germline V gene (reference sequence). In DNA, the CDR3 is TGCGCCAGGCCGAGTACCGGGACTAGCGCATTCCCACTCTACGAGCAGTACTTC. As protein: CARPSTGTSAFPLYEQYF.

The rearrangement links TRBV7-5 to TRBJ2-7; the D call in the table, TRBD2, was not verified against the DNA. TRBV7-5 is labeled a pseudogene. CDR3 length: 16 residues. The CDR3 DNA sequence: TGTGTCAGAAGCTTAAGTGTCTTGAGAACCACCTACGAGCAGTACTTC. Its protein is CVRSLSVLRTTYEQYF.

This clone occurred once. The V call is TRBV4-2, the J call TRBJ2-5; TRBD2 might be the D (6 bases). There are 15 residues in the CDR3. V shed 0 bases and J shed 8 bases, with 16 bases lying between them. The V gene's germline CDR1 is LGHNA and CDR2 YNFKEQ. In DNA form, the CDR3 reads TGTGCCAGCAGCCAAGAGGGGACTGCCCTCCAAACCCAGTACTTC. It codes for CASSQEGTALQTQYF.

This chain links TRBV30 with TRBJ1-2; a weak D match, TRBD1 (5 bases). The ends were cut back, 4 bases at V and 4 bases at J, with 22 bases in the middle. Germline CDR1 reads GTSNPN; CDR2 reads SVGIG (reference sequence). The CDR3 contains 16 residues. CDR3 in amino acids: CAWNLGLQGYTYGYTF. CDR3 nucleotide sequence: TGTGCCTGGAATCTGGGGCTGCAGGGATATACCTATGGCTACACCTTC.

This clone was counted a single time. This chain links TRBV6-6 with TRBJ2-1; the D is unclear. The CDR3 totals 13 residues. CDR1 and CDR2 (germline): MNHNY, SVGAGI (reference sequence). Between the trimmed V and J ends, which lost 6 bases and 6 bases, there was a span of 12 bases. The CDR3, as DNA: TGTGCCAGCAGCACCCGGACGGCCAATGAGCAGTTCTTC. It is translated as CASSTRTANEQFF.

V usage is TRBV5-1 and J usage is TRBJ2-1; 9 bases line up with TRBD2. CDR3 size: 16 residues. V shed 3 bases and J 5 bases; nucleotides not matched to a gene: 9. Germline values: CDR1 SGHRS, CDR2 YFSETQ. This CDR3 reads CASSYFPAGGNNEQFF. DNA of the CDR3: TGCGCCAGCAGCTACTTTCCCGCGGGAGGGAACAATGAGCAGTTCTTC.

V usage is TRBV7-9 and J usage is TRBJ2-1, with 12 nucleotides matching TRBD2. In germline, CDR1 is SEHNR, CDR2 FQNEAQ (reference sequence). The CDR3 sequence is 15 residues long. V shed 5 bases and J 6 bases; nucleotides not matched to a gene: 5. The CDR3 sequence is CASSRRTSGANEQFF. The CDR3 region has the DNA TGTGCCAGCAGCCGGCGGACTAGCGGGGCCAATGAGCAGTTCTTC. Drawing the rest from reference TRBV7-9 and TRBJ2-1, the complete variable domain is DTGVSQNPRHKITKRGQNVTFRCDPISEHNRLYWYRQTLGQGPEFLTYFQNEAQLEKSRLLSDRFSAERPKGSFSTLEIQRTEQGDSAMYLCASSRRTSGANEQFFGPGTRLTVL.

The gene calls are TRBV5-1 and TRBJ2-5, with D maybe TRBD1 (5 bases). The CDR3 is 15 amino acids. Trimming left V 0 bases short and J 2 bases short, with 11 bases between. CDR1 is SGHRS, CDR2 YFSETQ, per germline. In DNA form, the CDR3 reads TGCGCCAGCAGCTTGGACGGCAGGGAACAAGAGACCCAGTACTTC. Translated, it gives CASSLDGREQETQYF.

This CDR3 is CASSFRALSTGELFF. The CDR3 DNA sequence: TGTGCCAGCAGCTTCAGGGCTCTCTCCACCGGGGAGCTGTTTTTT. V usage is TRBV13 and J usage is TRBJ2-2; tentative D call: TRBD1 (5 bases). Germline CDR1 PRHDT, CDR2 FYEKMQ (reference sequence). Trimming shortened V by 3 bases and J by 4 bases, and 12 bases separated the two germline ends. CDR3 length: 15 residues.

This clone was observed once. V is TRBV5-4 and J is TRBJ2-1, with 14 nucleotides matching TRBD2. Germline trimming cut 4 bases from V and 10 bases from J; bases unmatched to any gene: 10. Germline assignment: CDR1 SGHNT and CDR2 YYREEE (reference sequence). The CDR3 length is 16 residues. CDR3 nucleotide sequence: TGTGCCAGCAGCCAACCTCAGACTAGCGGGAGGGCCGAGCAGTTCTTC. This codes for CASSQPQTSGRAEQFF.

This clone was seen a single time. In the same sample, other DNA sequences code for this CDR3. The CDR3: CASRFTDTQYF. The CDR3 nucleotides are TGTGCCAGCAGGTTTACAGATACGCAGTATTTT. The chain has TRBV7-2 and TRBJ2-3; no firm D call. V lost 6 bases to trimming and J lost 3 bases, with 4 bases between them. CDR3 length equals 11 residues. Germline CDR1 is SGHTA and CDR2 is FQGNSA.

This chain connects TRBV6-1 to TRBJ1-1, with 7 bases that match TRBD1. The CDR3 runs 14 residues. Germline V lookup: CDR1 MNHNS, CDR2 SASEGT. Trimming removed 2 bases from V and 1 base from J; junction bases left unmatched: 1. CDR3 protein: CASSENRGNTEAFF. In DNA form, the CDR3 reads TGTGCCAGCAGTGAAAACAGGGGGAACACTGAAGCTTTCTTT.

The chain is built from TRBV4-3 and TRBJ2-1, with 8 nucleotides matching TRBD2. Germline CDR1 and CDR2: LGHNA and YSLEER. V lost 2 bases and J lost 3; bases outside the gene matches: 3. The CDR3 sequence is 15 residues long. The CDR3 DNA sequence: TGCGCCAGCAGCCAACAAGCGGGAGTCTACAATGAGCAGTTCTTC. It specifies CASSQQAGVYNEQFF.

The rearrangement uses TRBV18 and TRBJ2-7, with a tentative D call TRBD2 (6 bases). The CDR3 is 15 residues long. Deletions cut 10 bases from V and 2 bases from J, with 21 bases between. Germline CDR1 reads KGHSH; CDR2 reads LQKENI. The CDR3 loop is CATSGTQALTYEQYF. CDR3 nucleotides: TGTGCCACCTCCGGGACTCAAGCCCTAACCTACGAGCAGTACTTC.